This TCR beta chain was captured by sequencing in a study of blood T cells in healthy people across ages. General observations from the study: The donors' CMV status was not determined, possibly confounding changes in expanded clonotypes.

Alongside a J-beta primer mix, a sample-barcoded 5' primer served in a second PCR lasting roughly 7 to 11 cycles. TCRdb passed the 5' RACE reads through MiXCR, listing each CDR3 protein once. This table has about 770,000 distinct CDR3 sequences, approximately 48% appearing once. Looked up from germline, CDR1 is SSHAT and CDR2 is FNYEAQ (reference sequence). This CDR3 has 15 amino acids. Many counts were recorded for this clonotype. What it recognizes is unknown. One end of the junction does not line up with germline, which may come from a read error. The receptor's source is a man in his sixties in good health. The gene calls are TRBV7-7 and TRBJ2-5; TRBD1 matches at 8 bases. Specimen: blood. The CDR3, as DNA: TGTGCTAGCAGCTTACCCGGACAGGGCTACGAGACCCAGTACTTC. It encodes CASSLPGQGYETQYF.